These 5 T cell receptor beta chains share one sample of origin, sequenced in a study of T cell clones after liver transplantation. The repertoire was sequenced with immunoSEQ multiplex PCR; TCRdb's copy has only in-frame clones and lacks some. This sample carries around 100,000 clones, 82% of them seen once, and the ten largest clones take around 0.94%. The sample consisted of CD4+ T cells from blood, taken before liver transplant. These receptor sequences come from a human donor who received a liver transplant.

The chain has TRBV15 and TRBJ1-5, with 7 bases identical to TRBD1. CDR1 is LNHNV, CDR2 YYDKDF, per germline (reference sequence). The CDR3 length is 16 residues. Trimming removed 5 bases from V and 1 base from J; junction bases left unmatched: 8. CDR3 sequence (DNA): TGTGCCACCAGCTCCAGACAGGGAGGGAGCAATCAGCCCCAGCATTTT. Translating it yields CATSSRQGGSNQPQHF.

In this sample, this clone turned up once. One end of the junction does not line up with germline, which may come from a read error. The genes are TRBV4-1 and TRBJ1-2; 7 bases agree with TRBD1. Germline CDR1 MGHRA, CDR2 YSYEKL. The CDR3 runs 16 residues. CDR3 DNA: TGCGCCAGCAGTCAAGAGGAAAGGGGGCGGTTGACTGGCTACACCTTC. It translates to CASSQEERGRLTGYTF.

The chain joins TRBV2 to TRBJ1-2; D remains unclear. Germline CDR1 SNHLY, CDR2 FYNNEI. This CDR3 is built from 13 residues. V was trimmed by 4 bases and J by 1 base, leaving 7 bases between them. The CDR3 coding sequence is TGTGCCAGCAGTGTGGAGGGTAACTATGGCTACACCTTC. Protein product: CASSVEGNYGYTF.

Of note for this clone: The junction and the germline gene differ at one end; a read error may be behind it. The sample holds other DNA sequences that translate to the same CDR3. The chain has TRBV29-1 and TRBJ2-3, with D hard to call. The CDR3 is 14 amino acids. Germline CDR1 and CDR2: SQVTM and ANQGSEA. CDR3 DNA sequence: TGCAGTGTTGGAGTTTGGCCCGACACAGATACGCAGTATTTT. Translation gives CSVGVWPDTDTQYF.

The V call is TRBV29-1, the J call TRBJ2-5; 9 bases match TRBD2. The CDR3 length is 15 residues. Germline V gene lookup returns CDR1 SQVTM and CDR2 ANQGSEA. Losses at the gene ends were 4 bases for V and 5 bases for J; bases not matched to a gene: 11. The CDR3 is CSVVIPGLASETQYF. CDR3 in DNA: TGCAGCGTTGTTATACCGGGACTAGCTTCGGAGACCCAGTACTTC.